The entry below gives a single T cell receptor (beta chain) sequence along with its context. Its target is unknown. Using immunoSEQ multiplex PCR, the repertoire was profiled, and TCRdb retains in-frame clones only, with some absent. The sample records some 33,000 clones, about 93% being singletons. This sample is drawn from a study of monozygotic twins with cystic fibrosis. Findings and limits, study-wide: Nucleotide-identical clonotype sharing was significantly higher within monozygotic CF twin pairs than between unrelated CF individuals. In 13 of 16 pairs, V gene usage was closest to the co-twin's. In this small cohort, shared CDR3 numbers showed no association with age, concordance or disease severity.

This CDR3 has 13 residues. Germline lookup yields CDR1 SGHRS and CDR2 YFSETQ. The trim removed 4 bases at V and 8 bases at J, leaving 5 bases unmatched. The rearrangement uses TRBV5-1 and TRBJ2-1, with 8 bases aligning to TRBD2. The source is a boy aged 2 to 10 with cystic fibrosis. The specimen sequenced was blood. This CDR3 is CASSRTSLYEQFF. The CDR3 coding sequence is TGCGCCAGCAGCCGGACTAGCTTATATGAGCAGTTCTTC.